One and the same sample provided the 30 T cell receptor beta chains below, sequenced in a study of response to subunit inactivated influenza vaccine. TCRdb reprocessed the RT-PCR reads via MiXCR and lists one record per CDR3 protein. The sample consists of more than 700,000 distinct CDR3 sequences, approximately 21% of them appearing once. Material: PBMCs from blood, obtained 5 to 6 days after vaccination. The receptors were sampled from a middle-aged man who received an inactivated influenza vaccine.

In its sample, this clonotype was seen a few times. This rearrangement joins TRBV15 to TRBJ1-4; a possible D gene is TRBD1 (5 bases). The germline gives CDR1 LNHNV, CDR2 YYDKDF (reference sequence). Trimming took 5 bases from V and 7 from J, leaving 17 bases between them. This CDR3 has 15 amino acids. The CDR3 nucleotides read TGTGCCACCAGCCGTCAGGTGGGGCCGGGTGAAAAACTGTTTTTT. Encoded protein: CATSRQVGPGEKLFF.

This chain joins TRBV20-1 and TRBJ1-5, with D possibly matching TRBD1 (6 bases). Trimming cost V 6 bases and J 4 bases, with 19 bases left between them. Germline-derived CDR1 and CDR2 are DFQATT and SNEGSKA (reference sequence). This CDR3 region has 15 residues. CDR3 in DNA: TGCAGTGCCAAGGCTTCCGGGACACATAATCAGCCCCAGCATTTT. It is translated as CSAKASGTHNQPQHF.

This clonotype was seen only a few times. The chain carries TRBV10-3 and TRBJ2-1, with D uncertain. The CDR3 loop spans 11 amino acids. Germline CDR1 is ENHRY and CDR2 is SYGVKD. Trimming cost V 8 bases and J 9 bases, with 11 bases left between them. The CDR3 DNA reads TGTGCCATCGGATTGCTGATTGAGCAGTTCTTC. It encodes CAIGLLIEQFF.

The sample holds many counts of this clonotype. The CDR3 loop is CASSLDLRGLQFF. The DNA for the CDR3 is TGTGCCAGCAGCTTAGATCTGCGGGGGTTACAGTTCTTC. J is TRBJ2-1 and V is TRBV11-2, with 7 bases fitting TRBD2. CDR1 is SGHAT and CDR2 is FQNNGV in the germline V gene. Trimming cost V 0 bases and J 13 bases; bases outside gene matches: 6. The CDR3 contains 13 residues. Full variable domain (rest looked up from reference TRBV11-2 and TRBJ2-1): EAGVAQSPRYKIIEKRQSVAFWCNPISGHATLYWYQQILGQGPKLLIQFQNNGVVDDSQLPKDRFSAERLKGVDSTLKIQPAKLEDSAVYLCASSLDLRGLQFFGPGTRLTVL.

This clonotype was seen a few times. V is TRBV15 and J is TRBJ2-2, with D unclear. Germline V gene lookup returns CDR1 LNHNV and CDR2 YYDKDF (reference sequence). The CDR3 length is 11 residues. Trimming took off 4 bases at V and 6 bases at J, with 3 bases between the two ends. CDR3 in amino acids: CATSNAGELFF. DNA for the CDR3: TGTGCCACCAGCAACGCCGGGGAGCTGTTTTTT.

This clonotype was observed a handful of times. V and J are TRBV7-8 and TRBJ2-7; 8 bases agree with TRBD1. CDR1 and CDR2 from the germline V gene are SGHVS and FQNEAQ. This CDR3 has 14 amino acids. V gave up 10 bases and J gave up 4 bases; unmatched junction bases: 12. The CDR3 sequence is CAIRDWDRNYEQYF. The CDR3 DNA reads TGTGCCATCAGAGACTGGGACAGGAATTACGAGCAGTACTTC.

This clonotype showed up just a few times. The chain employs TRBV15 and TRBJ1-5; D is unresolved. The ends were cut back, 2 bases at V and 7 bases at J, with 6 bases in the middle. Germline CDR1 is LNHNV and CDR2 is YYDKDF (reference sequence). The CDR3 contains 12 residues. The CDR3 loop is CATSRPEQPQHF. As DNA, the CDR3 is TGTGCCACCAGCAGACCCGAACAGCCCCAGCATTTT.

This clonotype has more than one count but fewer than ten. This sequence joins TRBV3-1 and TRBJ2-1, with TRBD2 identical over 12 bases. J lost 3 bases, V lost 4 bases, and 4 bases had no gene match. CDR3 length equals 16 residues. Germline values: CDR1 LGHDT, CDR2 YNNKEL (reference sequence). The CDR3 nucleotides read TGTGCCAGCAGCCCTCTGACTAGCGGGGGCTACAATGAGCAGTTCTTC. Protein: CASSPLTSGGYNEQFF.

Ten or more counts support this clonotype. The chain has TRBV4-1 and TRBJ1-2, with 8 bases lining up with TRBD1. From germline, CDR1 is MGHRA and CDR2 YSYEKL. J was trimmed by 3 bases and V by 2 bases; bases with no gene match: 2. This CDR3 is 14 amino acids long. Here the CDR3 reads CASSQYRGDYGYTF. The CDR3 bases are TGCGCCAGCAGCCAATACAGGGGGGACTATGGCTACACCTTC.

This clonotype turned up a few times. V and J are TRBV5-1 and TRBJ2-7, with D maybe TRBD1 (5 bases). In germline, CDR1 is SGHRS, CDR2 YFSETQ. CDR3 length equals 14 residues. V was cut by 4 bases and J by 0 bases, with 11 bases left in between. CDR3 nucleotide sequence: TGCGCCAGCAGCACTGGACATAACTCCTACGAGCAGTACTTC. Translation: CASSTGHNSYEQYF.

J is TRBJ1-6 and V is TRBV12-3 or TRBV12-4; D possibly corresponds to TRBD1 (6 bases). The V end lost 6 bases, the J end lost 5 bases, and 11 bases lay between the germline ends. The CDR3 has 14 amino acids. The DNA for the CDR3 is TGTGCCAGCAGCTCGGGGGCTGATAATTCACCCCTCCACTTT. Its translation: CASSSGADNSPLHF.

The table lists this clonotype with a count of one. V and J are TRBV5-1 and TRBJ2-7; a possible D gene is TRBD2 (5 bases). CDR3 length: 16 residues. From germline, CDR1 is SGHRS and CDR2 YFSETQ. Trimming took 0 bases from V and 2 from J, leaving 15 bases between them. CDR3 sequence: CASSLAPGIAPYEQYF. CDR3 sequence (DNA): TGCGCCAGCAGCTTGGCCCCGGGCATAGCGCCCTACGAGCAGTACTTC.

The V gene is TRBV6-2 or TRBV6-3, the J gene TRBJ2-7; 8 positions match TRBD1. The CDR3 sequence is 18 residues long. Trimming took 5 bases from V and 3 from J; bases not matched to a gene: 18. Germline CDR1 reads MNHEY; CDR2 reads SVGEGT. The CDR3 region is CASSAQGVKGTASYEQYF. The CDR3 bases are TGTGCCAGCAGTGCACAGGGGGTAAAAGGGACCGCGAGCTACGAGCAGTACTTC.

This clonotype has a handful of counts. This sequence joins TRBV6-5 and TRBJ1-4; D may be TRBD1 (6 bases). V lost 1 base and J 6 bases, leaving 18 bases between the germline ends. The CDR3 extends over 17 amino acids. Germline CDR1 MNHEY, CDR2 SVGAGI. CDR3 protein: CASSYFTLSGEYEKLFF. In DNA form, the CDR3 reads TGTGCCAGCAGTTACTTTACCCTGTCAGGGGAGTATGAAAAACTGTTTTTT.

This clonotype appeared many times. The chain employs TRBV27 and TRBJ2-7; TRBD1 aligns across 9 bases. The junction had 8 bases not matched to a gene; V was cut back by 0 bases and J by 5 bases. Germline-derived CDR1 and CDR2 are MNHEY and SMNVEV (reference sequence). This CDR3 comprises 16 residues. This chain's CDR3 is CASSLSSWTGVDEQYF. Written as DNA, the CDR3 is TGTGCCAGCAGTTTATCGTCGTGGACAGGGGTTGACGAGCAGTACTTC.

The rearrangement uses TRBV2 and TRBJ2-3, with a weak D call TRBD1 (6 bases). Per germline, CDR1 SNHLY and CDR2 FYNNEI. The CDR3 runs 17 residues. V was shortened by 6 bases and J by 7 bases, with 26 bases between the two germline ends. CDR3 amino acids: CASSDRGQPLEPYTQYF. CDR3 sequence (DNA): TGTGCCAGCAGCGACCGTGGACAGCCATTAGAACCCTATACGCAGTATTTT.

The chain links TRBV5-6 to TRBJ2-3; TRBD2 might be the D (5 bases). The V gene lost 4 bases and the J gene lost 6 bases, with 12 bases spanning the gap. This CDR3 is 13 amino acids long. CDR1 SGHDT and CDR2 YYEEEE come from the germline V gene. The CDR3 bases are TGTGCCAGCAGCCCCCCTCGAGGGGATACGCAGTATTTT. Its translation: CASSPPRGDTQYF.

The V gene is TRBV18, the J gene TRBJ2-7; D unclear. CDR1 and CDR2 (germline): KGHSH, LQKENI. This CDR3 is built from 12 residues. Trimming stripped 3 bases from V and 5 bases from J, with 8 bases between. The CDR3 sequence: CASSPSWDEQYF. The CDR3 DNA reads TGTGCCAGCTCACCCAGTTGGGACGAGCAGTACTTC.

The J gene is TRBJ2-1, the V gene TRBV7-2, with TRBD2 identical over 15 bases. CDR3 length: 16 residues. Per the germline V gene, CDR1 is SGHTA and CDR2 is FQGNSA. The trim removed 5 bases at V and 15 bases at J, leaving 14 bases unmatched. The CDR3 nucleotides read TGTGCCAGCAGCCCCCGGACTAGCGGGAGGGGCACCACGGGGTTCTTC. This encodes CASSPRTSGRGTTGFF.

CDR3 region: CATETGAKGTDTQYF. CDR3 DNA sequence: TGTGCCACCGAAACAGGGGCGAAAGGGACAGATACGCAGTATTTT. The rearrangement uses TRBV24-1 and TRBJ2-3; 7 nucleotides match TRBD1. This CDR3 region has 15 residues. Germline lookup yields CDR1 KGHDR and CDR2 SFDVKD. Trimming at V came to 9 bases and at J to 3 bases, leaving 11 bases not matched to a gene.

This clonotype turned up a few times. CDR3: CAISETSTLATSYEQYF. The CDR3 bases are TGTGCCATCAGTGAGACAAGCACGCTAGCTACGTCCTACGAGCAGTACTTC. The rearrangement links TRBV10-3 to TRBJ2-7; D is perhaps TRBD2 (5 bases). This CDR3 has 17 residues. Germline assignment: CDR1 ENHRY and CDR2 SYGVKD. The ends were cut back, 2 bases at V and 1 base at J, with 18 bases in the middle.

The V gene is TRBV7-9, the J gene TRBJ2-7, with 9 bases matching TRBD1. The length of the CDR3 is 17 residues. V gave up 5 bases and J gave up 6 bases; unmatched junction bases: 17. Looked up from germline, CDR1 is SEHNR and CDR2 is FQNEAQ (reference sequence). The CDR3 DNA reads TGTGCCAGCAGCCGTGGGACAGGGAGGATTAAGGGCAGCGAGCAGTACTTC. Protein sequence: CASSRGTGRIKGSEQYF. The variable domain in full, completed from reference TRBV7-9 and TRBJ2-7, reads DTGVSQNPRHKITKRGQNVTFRCDPISEHNRLYWYRQTLGQGPEFLTYFQNEAQLEKSRLLSDRFSAERPKGSFSTLEIQRTEQGDSAMYLCASSRGTGRIKGSEQYFGPGTRLTVT.

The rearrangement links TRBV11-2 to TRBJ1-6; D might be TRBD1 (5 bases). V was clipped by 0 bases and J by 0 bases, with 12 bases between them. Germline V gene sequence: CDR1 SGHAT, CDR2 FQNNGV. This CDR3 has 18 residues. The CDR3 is CASSLDWAGSSYNSPLHF. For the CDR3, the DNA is TGTGCCAGCAGCTTAGATTGGGCAGGGAGCTCCTATAATTCACCCCTCCACTTT.

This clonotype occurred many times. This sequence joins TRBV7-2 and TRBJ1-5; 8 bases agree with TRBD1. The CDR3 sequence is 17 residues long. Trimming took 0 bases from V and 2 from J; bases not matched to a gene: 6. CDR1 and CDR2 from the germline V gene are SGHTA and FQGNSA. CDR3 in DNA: TGTGCCAGCAGCTTAGCCGTACAGGGGGTACGCAATCAGCCCCAGCATTTT. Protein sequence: CASSLAVQGVRNQPQHF.

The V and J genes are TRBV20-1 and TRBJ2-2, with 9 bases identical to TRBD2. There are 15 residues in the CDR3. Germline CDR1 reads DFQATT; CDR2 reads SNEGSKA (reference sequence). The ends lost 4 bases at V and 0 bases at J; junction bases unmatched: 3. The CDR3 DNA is TGCAGTGCTACGCGGACTAGCGCGAACACCGGGGAGCTGTTTTTT. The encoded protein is CSATRTSANTGELFF.

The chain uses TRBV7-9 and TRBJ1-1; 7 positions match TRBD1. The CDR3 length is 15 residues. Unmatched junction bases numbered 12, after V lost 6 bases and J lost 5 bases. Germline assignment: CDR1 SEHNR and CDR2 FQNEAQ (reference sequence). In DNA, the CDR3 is TGTGCCAGCAGTCAAACCAGGGGGGAGCGTACTGAAGCTTTCTTT. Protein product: CASSQTRGERTEAFF.

The CDR3 is CASSYSSIAGGPGEQYF. DNA of the CDR3: TGTGCCAGCAGTTACTCGAGTATCGCGGGGGGGCCGGGTGAGCAGTACTTC. The J gene is TRBJ2-7, the V gene TRBV6-5, with 9 bases fitting TRBD2. The V segment lost 0 bases and the J segment 7 bases; nucleotides outside the gene matches: 13. In germline, CDR1 is MNHEY, CDR2 SVGAGI. The CDR3 extends over 17 amino acids.

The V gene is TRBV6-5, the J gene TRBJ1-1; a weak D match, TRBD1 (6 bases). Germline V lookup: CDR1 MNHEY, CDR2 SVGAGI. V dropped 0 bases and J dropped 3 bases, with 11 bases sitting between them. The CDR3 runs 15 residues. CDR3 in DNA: TGTGCCAGCAGTTACTCGGGGGCTGCGGACACTGAAGCTTTCTTT. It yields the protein CASSYSGAADTEAFF.

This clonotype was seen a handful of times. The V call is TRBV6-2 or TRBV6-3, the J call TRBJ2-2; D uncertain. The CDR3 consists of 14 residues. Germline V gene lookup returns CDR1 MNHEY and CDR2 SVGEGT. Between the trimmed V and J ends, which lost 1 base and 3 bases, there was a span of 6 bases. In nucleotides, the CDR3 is TGTGCCAGCAGTTACTGGAGTGACACCGGGGAGCTGTTTTTT. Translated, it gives CASSYWSDTGELFF.

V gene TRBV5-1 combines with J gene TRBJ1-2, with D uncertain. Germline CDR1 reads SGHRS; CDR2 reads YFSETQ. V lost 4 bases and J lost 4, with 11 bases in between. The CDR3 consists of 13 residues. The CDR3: CASSVSGGYGYTF. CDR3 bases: TGCGCCAGCAGCGTATCAGGAGGCTATGGCTACACCTTC.